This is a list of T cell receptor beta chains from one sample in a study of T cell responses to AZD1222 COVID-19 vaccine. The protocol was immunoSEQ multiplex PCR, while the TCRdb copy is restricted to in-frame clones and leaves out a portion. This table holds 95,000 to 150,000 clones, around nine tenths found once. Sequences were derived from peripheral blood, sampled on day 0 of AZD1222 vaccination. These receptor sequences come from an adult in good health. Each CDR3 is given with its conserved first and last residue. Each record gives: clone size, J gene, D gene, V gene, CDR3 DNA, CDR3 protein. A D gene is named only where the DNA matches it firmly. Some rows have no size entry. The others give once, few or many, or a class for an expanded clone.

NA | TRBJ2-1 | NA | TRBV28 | TGTGCCAGCAGTTTGGGGCAGACCTACAATGAGCAGTTCTTC | CASSLGQTYNEQFF
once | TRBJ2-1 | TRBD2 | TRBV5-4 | TGTGCCAGCCGCGGGGGGGCAGCCTACAATGAGCAGTTCTTC | CASRGGAAYNEQFF
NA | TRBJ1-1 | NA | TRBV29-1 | TGCAGCGTACACGACCCGGGGTCCGAAGCTTTCTTT | CSVHDPGSEAFF
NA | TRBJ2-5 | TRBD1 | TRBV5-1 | TGCGCCAGCAGCTTGGCCAGTACAGGGGGCGGCGAGACCCAGTACTTC | CASSLASTGGGETQYF
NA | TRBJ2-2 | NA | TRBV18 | TGTGCCAGCTCACCCGTGACGCGGGAGCTGTTTTTT | CASSPVTRELFF
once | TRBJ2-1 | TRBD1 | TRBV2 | TGTGCCAGCAGTGAAGTCCGATTTTCGGGACAGGGGAGCAATGAGCAGTTCTTC | CASSEVRFSGQGSNEQFF
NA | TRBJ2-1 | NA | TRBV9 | TGTGCCAGCAGCGACGAGCAGTTCTTC | CASSDEQFF
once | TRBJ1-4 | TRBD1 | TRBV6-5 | TGTGCCAGCAGTTACAGGGACAGGGGAACTAATGAAAAACTGTTTTTT | CASSYRDRGTNEKLFF
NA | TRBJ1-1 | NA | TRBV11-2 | TGTGCCAGCAGCCCGGGGCCCCGAGCTTTCTTT | CASSPGPRAFF
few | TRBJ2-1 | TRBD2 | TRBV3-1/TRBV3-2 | TGTGCCAGCAGCCAAGATCCCGGGACTACCTACAATGAGCAGTTCTTC | CASSQDPGTTYNEQFF
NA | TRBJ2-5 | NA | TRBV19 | TGTGCCAGTAGGCTAGCCGGGGAGACCCAGTACTTC | CASRLAGETQYF
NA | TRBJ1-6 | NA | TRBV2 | TGTGCCAGCAGCTCTGACAGTTCACCCCTCCACTTT | CASSSDSSPLHF
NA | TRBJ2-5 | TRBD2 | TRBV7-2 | TGTGCCAGCAGCGCGGGGACTAGCGGGAGGTGGGAGACCCAGTACTTC | CASSAGTSGRWETQYF
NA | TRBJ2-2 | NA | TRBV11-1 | TGTGCCAGCAGCTTGGCCGGGGAGCTGTTTTTT | CASSLAGELFF
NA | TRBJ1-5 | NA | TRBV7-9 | TGTGCCAGCAGCAGCGGGACCCTTAGCAATCAGCCCCAGCATTTT | CASSSGTLSNQPQHF
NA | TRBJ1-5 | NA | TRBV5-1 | TGCGCCAGCAGCTTGGAAGGGGACAATCAGCCCCAGCATTTT | CASSLEGDNQPQHF
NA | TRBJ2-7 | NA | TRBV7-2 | TGTGCCAGCAGCTTATTCCCCCGGGGTTACGAGCAGTACTTC | CASSLFPRGYEQYF
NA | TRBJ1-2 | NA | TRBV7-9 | TGTGCCAGCAGCTTAGGAGGGGTGAGCTATGGCTACACCTTC | CASSLGGVSYGYTF
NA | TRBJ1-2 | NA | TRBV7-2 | TGTGCCAGCAGCTTAAGTGCAGGGTCTGGCGGCTACACCTTC | CASSLSAGSGGYTF
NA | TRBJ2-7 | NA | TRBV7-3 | TGTGCCAGCAGCTTAGGGCCCTACCCGGATTACGAGCAGTACTTC | CASSLGPYPDYEQYF